This is a list of T cell receptor beta chains from one sample in a study of shared clonotypes between healthy human individuals. Produced via immunoSEQ multiplex PCR; TCRdb's table is partial and in-frame only. The data hold about 530,000 clones, with 90% to 96% observed a single time. Sequencing used naive CD4+ T cells sorted from blood. The receptors were sampled from a woman between 25 and 40 years old in good health. Each CDR3 is given without its conserved first and last residue.

V	J	CDR3
TRBV7-2	TRBJ1-5	ASSLATYQPQH
TRBV5-6	TRBJ2-7	ASRSHYEQY
TRBV19	TRBJ1-5	ASKIGQGADQPQH
TRBV5-4	TRBJ2-1	ASSLGSKPYEQF
TRBV7-9	TRBJ2-5	ASSALQTGHHGETQY
TRBV11-1	TRBJ2-3	ASSQRTGDTDTQY
TRBV7-9	TRBJ1-2	ASSLVGYGYT
TRBV6-1	TRBJ1-5	ASSDRRQGGNQPQH
TRBV5-4	TRBJ2-7	ASSRNYEQY
TRBV28	TRBJ2-7	ASSPLRYEQY
TRBV29-1	TRBJ1-1	STRQTTEAF
TRBV2	TRBJ2-2	ASGWGNTGELF
TRBV7-9	TRBJ2-3	ASSLGSADTQY
TRBV2	TRBJ2-5	ASIRSTNPRETQY
TRBV7-9	TRBJ1-4	ASSSGQGLDNEKLF
TRBV2	TRBJ1-2	ASRDGANYGYT
TRBV6-4	TRBJ2-7	ASSDPPPVEQY
TRBV30	TRBJ1-2	AWRQGVGYGYT
TRBV15	TRBJ1-6	ATSRDFRNSPLH
TRBV28	TRBJ2-7	ASSPTWGAAPYEQY
TRBV19	TRBJ2-7	ASSSDRGYEQY
TRBV28	TRBJ1-5	ASSTDSQPQH
TRBV11-2	TRBJ2-7	ASRPTSGTRTYEQY
TRBV10-3	TRBJ1-1	AISEPGGESEAF
TRBV5-1	TRBJ1-1	ASSGATGYGEAF
TRBV19	TRBJ2-7	ASSIDGRTSLQNPFSYEQY
TRBV5-4	TRBJ2-5	ASSFGLAGPQETQY
TRBV18	TRBJ1-1	ASSPVRGVAEAF
TRBV28	TRBJ2-3	ASNPWTNTDTQY
TRBV25-1	TRBJ2-7	ASSGRGADAYEQY
TRBV19	TRBJ1-3	ASRPKGPLRILGNTIY
TRBV6-6	TRBJ2-3	ASSLADTRDTQY
TRBV6-1	TRBJ1-3	ASSGTGSGNTIY
TRBV11-2	TRBJ2-7	ASSLPSGSSPYEQY
TRBV29-1	TRBJ2-7	SVEPTGTYEQY
TRBV5-1	TRBJ2-1	ASSSMDRYNEQF
TRBV7-2	TRBJ2-7	ASSPRGSSYEQY
TRBV25-1	TRBJ2-3	ASSEVQATDTQY
TRBV11-2	TRBJ2-2	ASSFGSFTNTGELF
TRBV5-1	TRBJ2-7	ASSPAAGRFSYEQY
TRBV4-2	TRBJ2-7	ASSQETTGNEQY
TRBV5-1	TRBJ1-4	ASSLGRTNEKLF
TRBV28	TRBJ2-1	ASEAGGAWNEQF
TRBV5-1	TRBJ2-7	ASSLAGGEYEQY
TRBV27	TRBJ2-7	ASSEQTYEQY
TRBV4-1	TRBJ2-3	ASRAQGGTDTQY
TRBV6-5	TRBJ1-1	ASGWGRSPNTEAF
TRBV11-2	TRBJ2-7	ASSLGAGDLSYEQY
TRBV28	TRBJ2-1	ASTYRGAPYNEQF
TRBV4-1	TRBJ1-2	ASSRYRDPNYT
TRBV28	TRBJ1-5	ASRGPRGQTTRNQPQH
TRBV6-6	TRBJ2-2	ASRMRTGGMTGELF
TRBV28	TRBJ1-4	ASSGDGPGGTNEKLF
TRBV5-5	TRBJ2-2	ASSIEAGSVSTGELF
TRBV11-2	TRBJ2-7	ASSLGMGIRSYEQY